Each of the 10 T cell receptor beta chains below was sequenced from the same sample in a study of OX40 agonist ivuxolimab in advanced cancers. Measured with immunoSEQ multiplex PCR; TCRdb has only the in-frame clones, and not every one. The table shows around 60,000 clones, with over 90% occurring only once. Sequencing was performed on CD4+ or CD8+ T cells sorted from blood, taken in a trial of the OX40 agonist ivuxolimab. The source of these receptors is an adult with an advanced solid tumor such as melanoma, head and neck, liver or kidney cancer.

The chain carries TRBV28 and TRBJ2-7; D may be TRBD2 (5 bases). V lost 7 bases and J lost 3, with 16 bases in between. The CDR3 has 14 residues. CDR1 is MDHEN, CDR2 SYDVKM, per germline. CDR3 in amino acids: CASKSASLYYEQYF. The DNA for the CDR3 is TGTGCCAGCAAGTCGGCTAGCTTATACTACGAGCAGTACTTC.

V is TRBV21-1 and J is TRBJ2-3; TRBD1 is taken as the D call from the table, unchecked against the DNA. TRBV21-1 is termed a pseudogene. The CDR3 is made up of 15 amino acids. The CDR3: CASSKEQGITDTQYF. CDR3 DNA sequence: TGTGCCAGCAGCAAAGAACAGGGCATCACAGATACGCAGTATTTT.

The chain has TRBV7-2 and TRBJ2-5; 8 bases agree with TRBD1. The V and J ends lost 1 base and 5 bases, in that order; junction bases with no gene match: 6. Germline CDR1 SGHTA, CDR2 FQGNSA. This CDR3 spans 15 amino acids. The CDR3, as DNA: TGTGCCAGCAGCTTAGAGACAGGGGCAGGGGAGACCCAGTACTTC. The encoded protein is CASSLETGAGETQYF.

V is TRBV28 and J is TRBJ2-7; a weak D match, TRBD1 (5 bases). CDR1 is MDHEN and CDR2 is SYDVKM in the germline V gene. The V gene lost 4 bases and the J gene lost 0 bases, with 16 bases spanning the gap. The CDR3 runs 16 residues. Here the CDR3 reads CASSWAPTVSSYEQYF. CDR3 sequence (DNA): TGTGCCAGCAGTTGGGCCCCGACAGTGAGCTCCTACGAGCAGTACTTC.

V and J are TRBV10-2 and TRBJ2-1, with D possibly matching TRBD1 (5 bases). V lost 7 bases to trimming and J lost 6 bases, with 16 bases between them. Germline values: CDR1 WSHSY, CDR2 SAAADI. The CDR3 length is 14 residues. The CDR3: CASMGLGGGNEQFF. The DNA of the CDR3 is TGCGCCAGCATGGGGCTAGGTGGTGGCAATGAGCAGTTCTTC.

The chain uses TRBV7-9 and TRBJ2-7; D uncertain. Trimming stripped 5 bases from V and 2 bases from J, with 16 bases between. This CDR3 has 15 residues. Germline V lookup: CDR1 SEHNR, CDR2 FQNEAQ (reference sequence). CDR3 coding DNA: TGTGCCAGCAGCGGAATGGACCTATCTACCTACGAGCAGTACTTC. This codes for CASSGMDLSTYEQYF.

The rearrangement uses TRBV16 and TRBJ1-1; 9 nucleotides agree with TRBD1. CDR1 and CDR2 (germline): KGHSY, FQNENV. The CDR3 has 14 residues. V was pared by 4 bases and J by 4 bases, with 4 bases of the junction left unmatched. The CDR3 DNA follows: TGTGCCAGCAGCCGTGCGACAGGGGGCACTGAAGCTTTCTTT. This translates into CASSRATGGTEAFF. Combining the CDR3 with reference TRBV16 and TRBJ1-1 gives the whole variable domain GEEVAQTPKHLVRGEGQKAKLYCAPIKGHSYVFWYQQVLKNEFKFLISFQNENVFDETGMPKERFSAKCLPNSPCSLEIQATKLEDSAVYFCASSRATGGTEAFFGQGTRLTVV.

The J gene is TRBJ2-2, the V gene TRBV6-5; D is ambiguous. Germline CDR1 is MNHEY and CDR2 is SVGAGI. V lost 5 bases, J lost 6 bases, and 4 bases lay in between. This CDR3 has 11 amino acids. CDR3 sequence: CASSEAGELFF. CDR3 nucleotides: TGTGCCAGCAGTGAAGCCGGGGAGCTGTTTTTT.

The chain couples TRBV2 to TRBJ2-3; the match to TRBD2 covers 7 bases. There are 15 residues in the CDR3. Germline V gene lookup returns CDR1 SNHLY and CDR2 FYNNEI. V shed 3 bases, J shed 0 bases, and the junction held 3 bases outside the gene matches. CDR3 in DNA: TGTGCCAGCAGTGACCTAGCGGAGAGCACAGATACGCAGTATTTT. Its protein is CASSDLAESTDTQYF. The full variable domain, rest sourced from reference TRBV2 and TRBJ2-3, is EPEVTQTPSHQVTQMGQEVILRCVPISNHLYFYWYRQILGQKVEFLVSFYNNEISEKSEIFDDQFSVERPDGSNFTLKIRSTKLEDSAMYFCASSDLAESTDTQYFGPGTRLTVL.

The chain carries TRBV28 and TRBJ1-1; D is perhaps TRBD1 (6 bases). The germline CDR1 and CDR2 sequences are MDHEN and SYDVKM. Between the trimmed V and J ends, which lost 2 bases and 5 bases, there was a span of 18 bases. This CDR3 region has 16 residues. The CDR3 protein is CASSLPPAGARTEAFF. The DNA of the CDR3 is TGTGCCAGCAGTTTACCCCCGGCGGGGGCGAGGACTGAAGCTTTCTTT.